The 20 T cell receptor beta chains in this list originate from one sample, sequenced in a study of T cell responses to AZD1222 COVID-19 vaccine. Only in-frame clones appear in the TCRdb table, and some are missing; sequencing was by immunoSEQ multiplex PCR. The sample shows 150,000 to 250,000 clones, roughly nine tenths of them seen only once. This sample comprised peripheral blood, obtained 28 days after the second AZD1222 dose. The receptors originated from an adult who received the AZD1222 COVID-19 vaccine.

This sequence joins TRBV18 and TRBJ1-1; 8 bases line up with TRBD1. CDR3 length equals 16 residues. Germline CDR1 and CDR2: KGHSH and LQKENI. J lost 1 base, V lost 2 bases, and 6 bases had no gene match. The CDR3 loop reads CASSPIQGGRNTEAFF. The CDR3 bases are TGTGCCAGCTCACCAATACAGGGGGGAAGGAACACTGAAGCTTTCTTT.

The chain has TRBV6-5 and TRBJ2-7; D uncertain. The germline V and J ends were trimmed by 6 bases and 0 bases, with 12 bases remaining between them. The CDR3 length is 14 residues. The germline V gene has CDR1 MNHEY and CDR2 SVGAGI. The DNA for the CDR3 is TGTGCCAGCAGACTTGACACCATCTCCTACGAGCAGTACTTC. It yields the protein CASRLDTISYEQYF.

The chain links TRBV6-5 to TRBJ1-1, with D possibly matching TRBD1 (6 bases). Trimming cost V 6 bases and J 0 bases, with 11 bases left between them. CDR1 and CDR2 (germline): MNHEY, SVGAGI. This CDR3 is built from 14 residues. The CDR3: CASSRQVMNTEAFF. In DNA form, the CDR3 reads TGTGCCAGCAGCCGACAGGTTATGAACACTGAAGCTTTCTTT.

The V gene is TRBV5-5, the J gene TRBJ1-1; maybe TRBD1 (5 bases). V was cut by 3 bases and J by 5 bases, with 11 bases left in between. CDR1 SGHKS and CDR2 YYEKEE come from the germline V gene (reference sequence). CDR3 length equals 13 residues. CDR3 nucleotides: TGTGCCAGCAGCTCCGCAGGGTTGACTGAAGCTTTCTTT. Its protein product is CASSSAGLTEAFF. Full variable domain (rest looked up from reference TRBV5-5 and TRBJ1-1): DAGVTQSPTHLIKTRGQQVTLRCSPISGHKSVSWYQQVLGQGPQFIFQYYEKEERGRGNFPDRFSARQFPNYSSELNVNALLLGDSALYLCASSSAGLTEAFFGQGTRLTVV.

This chain links TRBV18 with TRBJ2-3, with a tentative D call TRBD1 (6 bases). The V and J ends lost 2 bases and 6 bases respectively, with 12 bases between them. The germline gives CDR1 KGHSH, CDR2 LQKENI. CDR3 length: 14 residues. The CDR3 region has the DNA TGTGCCAGCTCACCAAACACAGGGATCGATACGCAGTATTTT. This encodes CASSPNTGIDTQYF. Full variable domain (rest looked up from reference TRBV18 and TRBJ2-3): NAGVMQNPRHLVRRRGQEARLRCSPMKGHSHVYWYRQLPEEGLKFMVYLQKENIIDESGMPKERFSAEFPKEGPSILRIQQVVRGDSAAYFCASSPNTGIDTQYFGPGTRLTVL.

The rearrangement uses TRBV28 and TRBJ2-7, with 7 bases identical to TRBD1. Looked up from germline, CDR1 is MDHEN and CDR2 is SYDVKM. This CDR3 contains 16 residues. V shed 0 bases and J 1 base; nucleotides not matched to a gene: 6. CDR3 bases: TGTGCCAGCAGTTTATGGGGACAGCTTCTGTCCTACGAGCAGTACTTC. Amino acid sequence: CASSLWGQLLSYEQYF.

This chain uses TRBV5-6 with TRBJ2-6; D gene ambiguous. Germline assignment: CDR1 SGHDT and CDR2 YYEEEE. V lost 6 bases and J 1 base, leaving 8 bases between the germline ends. The CDR3 loop spans 14 amino acids. The CDR3, as DNA: TGTGCCAGCACCCAAGGATCTGGGGCCAACGTCCTGACTTTC. Encoded protein: CASTQGSGANVLTF.

This clone was seen ten or more times. The chain carries TRBV19 and TRBJ2-1; 7 bases are a match to TRBD1. Trimming at V came to 3 bases and at J to 5 bases, leaving 1 base not matched to a gene. The germline CDR1 and CDR2 sequences are LNHDA and SQIVND (reference sequence). This CDR3 is 13 amino acids long. CDR3 protein: CASSMGTDNEQFF. DNA of the CDR3: TGTGCCAGTAGTATGGGGACAGACAATGAGCAGTTCTTC. The full variable domain, in which reference TRBV19 and TRBJ2-1 provide the parts outside the CDR3, is DGGITQSPKYLFRKEGQNVTLSCEQNLNHDAMYWYRQDPGQGLRLIYYSQIVNDFQKGDIAEGYSVSREKKESFPLTVTSAQKNPTAFYLCASSMGTDNEQFFGPGTRLTVL.

The rearrangement links TRBV7-8 to TRBJ1-6, with D uncertain. The V gene lost 0 bases and the J gene lost 6 bases, with 6 bases spanning the gap. CDR3 size: 14 residues. The V gene's germline CDR1 is SGHVS and CDR2 FQNEAQ. The CDR3 here is CASSLAGPNSPLHF. CDR3 coding DNA: TGTGCCAGCAGCTTAGCCGGACCTAATTCACCCCTCCACTTT.

The chain uses TRBV28 and TRBJ1-5, with 9 nucleotides matching TRBD1. Germline CDR1 is MDHEN and CDR2 is SYDVKM. The CDR3 has 14 residues. The V and J ends lost 3 bases and 5 bases, in that order; junction bases with no gene match: 2. This chain's CDR3 is CASSLGTGYQPQHF. CDR3 coding DNA: TGTGCCAGCAGTTTGGGGACAGGGTATCAGCCCCAGCATTTT.

The gene calls are TRBV5-8 and TRBJ1-6; D is undetermined. The CDR3 loop spans 12 amino acids. V was trimmed by 1 base and J by 13 bases, leaving 9 bases between them. Germline V CDR1 and CDR2: SGHTS, YDEGEE. The DNA for the CDR3 is TGTGCCAGCAGCTTGACGGGCGACCCCCTCCACTTT. Protein sequence: CASSLTGDPLHF. Full variable domain (outside the CDR3, taken from reference TRBV5-8 and TRBJ1-6): EAGVTQSPTHLIKTRGQQATLRCSPISGHTSVYWYQQALGLGLQFLLWYDEGEERNRGNFPPRFSGRQFPNYSSELNVNALELEDSALYLCASSLTGDPLHFGNGTRLTVT.

The genes are TRBV19 and TRBJ1-5; no reliable D call. CDR1 is LNHDA and CDR2 is SQIVND in the germline V gene (reference sequence). CDR3 size: 18 residues. Trimming removed 0 bases at V and 5 bases at J, with 20 bases between. CDR3 sequence reads: CASSIDTPAEGWDQPQHF. The CDR3, as DNA: TGTGCCAGTAGTATAGATACTCCAGCCGAGGGATGGGATCAGCCCCAGCATTTT.

The chain employs TRBV5-1 and TRBJ1-2, with 9 bases identical to TRBD1. The germline CDR1 and CDR2 sequences are SGHRS and YFSETQ. V lost 3 bases and J lost 4; bases outside the gene matches: 22. This CDR3 has 20 amino acids. CDR3 sequence: CASSSGGEWTGALPIYGYTF. The DNA of the CDR3 is TGCGCCAGCAGCTCGGGAGGGGAGTGGACAGGGGCACTACCAATCTATGGCTACACCTTC.

The J gene is TRBJ2-3, the V gene TRBV7-2, with 13 nucleotides matching TRBD2. This CDR3 has 16 residues. Trimming removed 1 base from V and 6 bases from J; junction bases left unmatched: 4. CDR1 SGHTA and CDR2 FQGNSA come from the germline V gene. The CDR3 coding sequence is TGTGCCAGCAGCTTAGTAGTACTAGCGGGAGGGGATACGCAGTATTTT. It encodes CASSLVVLAGGDTQYF.

V and J are TRBV5-4 and TRBJ2-3; 8 nucleotides align to TRBD2. From germline, CDR1 is SGHNT and CDR2 YYREEE (reference sequence). This CDR3 has 16 amino acids. Trimming cost V 3 bases and J 4 bases; bases outside gene matches: 10. The CDR3: CASSSSAGLGADTQYF. Written as DNA, the CDR3 is TGTGCCAGCAGCTCCTCGGCGGGACTAGGGGCAGATACGCAGTATTTT.

The rearrangement uses TRBV2 and TRBJ1-6, with no clear D. The germline V gene encodes CDR1 SNHLY and CDR2 FYNNEI. The CDR3 contains 14 residues. Deletions cut 7 bases from V and 6 bases from J, with 13 bases between. CDR3 coding DNA: TGTGCCAGCACCCCTTTTCTTGGTAATTCACCCCTCCACTTT. As protein: CASTPFLGNSPLHF. The whole variable domain, filled in from reference TRBV2 and TRBJ1-6, reads EPEVTQTPSHQVTQMGQEVILRCVPISNHLYFYWYRQILGQKVEFLVSFYNNEISEKSEIFDDQFSVERPDGSNFTLKIRSTKLEDSAMYFCASTPFLGNSPLHFGNGTRLTVT.

This sequence joins TRBV5-1 and TRBJ2-7, with 7 nucleotides matching TRBD1. This CDR3 spans 14 amino acids. J was trimmed by 3 bases and V by 2 bases; bases with no gene match: 5. In germline, CDR1 is SGHRS, CDR2 YFSETQ. CDR3 sequence reads: CASSLTGTVYEQYF. The CDR3 nucleotides are TGCGCCAGCAGCTTAACCGGGACAGTCTACGAGCAGTACTTC.

The V gene is TRBV18, the J gene TRBJ1-1, with D unresolved. V was clipped by 3 bases and J by 7 bases, with 12 bases between them. The V gene's germline CDR1 is KGHSH and CDR2 LQKENI. The CDR3 runs 13 residues. As DNA, the CDR3 is TGTGCCAGCTCACCTCTGGGTTACGGTGAAGCTTTCTTT. Translated: CASSPLGYGEAFF. The full variable domain, rest sourced from reference TRBV18 and TRBJ1-1, is NAGVMQNPRHLVRRRGQEARLRCSPMKGHSHVYWYRQLPEEGLKFMVYLQKENIIDESGMPKERFSAEFPKEGPSILRIQQVVRGDSAAYFCASSPLGYGEAFFGQGTRLTVV.

The rearrangement links TRBV13 to TRBJ2-7, with D unresolved. With 2 bases removed from V and 3 bases from J, the gap between germline ends came to 5 bases. The CDR3 loop spans 12 amino acids. Germline V gives CDR1 PRHDT, CDR2 FYEKMQ (reference sequence). CDR3 loop: CASSLRFYEQYF. The DNA for the CDR3 is TGTGCCAGCAGCTTAAGGTTCTACGAGCAGTACTTC. The full variable domain, completed using reference TRBV13 and TRBJ2-7, is AAGVIQSPRHLIKEKRETATLKCYPIPRHDTVYWYQQGPGQDPQFLISFYEKMQSDKGSIPDRFSAQQFSDYHSELNMSSLELGDSALYFCASSLRFYEQYFGPGTRLTVT.

This chain connects TRBV10-2 to TRBJ2-7; 9 nucleotides line up with TRBD2. The CDR3 sequence is 15 residues long. The V gene end was trimmed by 3 bases and the J gene end by 3 bases; junction bases not matched to a gene: 6. The V gene's germline CDR1 is WSHSY and CDR2 SAAADI. CDR3 region: CASSDGREGGYEQYF. The CDR3 DNA reads as TGCGCCAGCAGTGATGGGCGGGAGGGCGGCTACGAGCAGTACTTC.